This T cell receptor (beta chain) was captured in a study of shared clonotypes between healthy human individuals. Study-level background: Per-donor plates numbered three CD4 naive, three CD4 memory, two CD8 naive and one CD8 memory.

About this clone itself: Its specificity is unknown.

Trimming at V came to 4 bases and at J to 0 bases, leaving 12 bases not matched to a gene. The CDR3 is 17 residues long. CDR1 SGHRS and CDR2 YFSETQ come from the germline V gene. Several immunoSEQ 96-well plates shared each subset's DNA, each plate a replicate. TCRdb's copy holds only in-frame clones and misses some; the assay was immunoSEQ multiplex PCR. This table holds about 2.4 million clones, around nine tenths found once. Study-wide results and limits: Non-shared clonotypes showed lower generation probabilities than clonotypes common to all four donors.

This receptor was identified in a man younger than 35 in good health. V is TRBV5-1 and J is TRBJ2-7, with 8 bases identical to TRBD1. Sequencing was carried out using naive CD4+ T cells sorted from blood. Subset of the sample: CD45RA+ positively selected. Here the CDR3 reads CASSRGTGPTGSYEQYF. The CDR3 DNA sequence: TGCGCCAGCAGCCGGGGGACAGGTCCTACGGGCTCCTACGAGCAGTACTTC.